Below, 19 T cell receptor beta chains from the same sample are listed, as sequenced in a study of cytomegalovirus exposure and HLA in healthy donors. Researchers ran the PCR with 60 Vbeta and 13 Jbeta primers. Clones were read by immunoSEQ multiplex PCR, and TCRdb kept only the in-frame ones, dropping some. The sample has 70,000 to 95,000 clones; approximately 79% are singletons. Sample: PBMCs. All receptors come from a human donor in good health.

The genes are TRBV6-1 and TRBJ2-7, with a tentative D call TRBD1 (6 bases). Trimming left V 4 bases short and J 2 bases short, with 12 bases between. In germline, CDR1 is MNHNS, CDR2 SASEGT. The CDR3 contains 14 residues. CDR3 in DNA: TGTGCCAGCAGTGGGCGGACAGAGACCTACGAGCAGTACTTC. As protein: CASSGRTETYEQYF.

The CDR3 protein is CASSSTGGGAGTEAFF. CDR3 nucleotide sequence: TGTGCCAGCAGTTCCACGGGCGGGGGCGCTGGGACTGAAGCTTTCTTT. The chain joins TRBV28 to TRBJ1-1, with D tentatively TRBD1 (6 bases). Deletions cut 4 bases from V and 5 bases from J, with 20 bases between. This CDR3 comprises 16 residues. The germline gives CDR1 MDHEN, CDR2 SYDVKM.

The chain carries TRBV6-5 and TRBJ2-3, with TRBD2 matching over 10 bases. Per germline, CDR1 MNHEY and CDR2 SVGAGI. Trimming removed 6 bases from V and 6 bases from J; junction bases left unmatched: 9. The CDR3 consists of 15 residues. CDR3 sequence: CASSNLAGESDTQYF. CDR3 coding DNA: TGTGCCAGCAGCAATCTAGCGGGGGAGAGTGATACGCAGTATTTT.

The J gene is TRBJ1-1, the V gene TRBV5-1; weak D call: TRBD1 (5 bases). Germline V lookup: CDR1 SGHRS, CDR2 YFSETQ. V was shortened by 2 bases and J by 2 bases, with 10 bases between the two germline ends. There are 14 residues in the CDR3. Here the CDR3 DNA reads TGCGCCAGCAGCTTCGACGGGGGAAACACTGAAGCTTTCTTT. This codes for CASSFDGGNTEAFF.

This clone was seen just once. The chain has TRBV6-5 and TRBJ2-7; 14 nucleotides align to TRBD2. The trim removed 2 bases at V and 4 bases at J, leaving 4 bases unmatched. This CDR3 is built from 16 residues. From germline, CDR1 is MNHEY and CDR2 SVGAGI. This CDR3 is CASSYRGTSGGYEQYF. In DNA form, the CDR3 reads TGTGCCAGCAGTTACCGCGGGACTAGCGGGGGTTACGAGCAGTACTTC.

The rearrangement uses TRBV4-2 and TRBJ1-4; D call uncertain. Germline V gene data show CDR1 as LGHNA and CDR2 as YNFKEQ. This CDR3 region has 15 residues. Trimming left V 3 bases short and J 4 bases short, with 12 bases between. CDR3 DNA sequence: TGTGCCAGCAGCCAGCGGGGAGGATATAATGAAAAACTGTTTTTT. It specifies CASSQRGGYNEKLFF.

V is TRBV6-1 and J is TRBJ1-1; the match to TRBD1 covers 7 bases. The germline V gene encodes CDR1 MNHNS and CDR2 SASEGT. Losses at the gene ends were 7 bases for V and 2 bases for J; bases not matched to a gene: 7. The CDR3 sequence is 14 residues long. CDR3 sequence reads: CASILTGSNTEAFF. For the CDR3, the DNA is TGTGCCAGCATTTTGACAGGGAGCAACACTGAAGCTTTCTTT.

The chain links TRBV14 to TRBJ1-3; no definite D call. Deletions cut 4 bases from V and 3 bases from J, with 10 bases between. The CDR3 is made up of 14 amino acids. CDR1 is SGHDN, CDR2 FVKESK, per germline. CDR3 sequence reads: CASSPQYLGNTIYF. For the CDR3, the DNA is TGTGCCAGCAGCCCACAGTATCTTGGAAACACCATATATTTT. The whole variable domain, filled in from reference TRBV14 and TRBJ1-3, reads EAGVTQFPSHSVIEKGQTVTLRCDPISGHDNLYWYRRVMGKEIKFLLHFVKESKQDESGMPNNRFLAERTGGTYSTLKVQPAELEDSGVYFCASSPQYLGNTIYFGEGSWLTVV.

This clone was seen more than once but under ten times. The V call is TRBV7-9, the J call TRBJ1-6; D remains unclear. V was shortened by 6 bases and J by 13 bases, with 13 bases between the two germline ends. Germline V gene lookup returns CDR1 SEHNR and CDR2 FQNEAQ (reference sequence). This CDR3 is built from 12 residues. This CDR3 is CASSPTPRPLHF. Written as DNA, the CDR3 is TGTGCCAGCAGTCCTACACCGCGGCCCCTCCACTTT. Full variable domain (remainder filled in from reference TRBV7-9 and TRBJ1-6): DTGVSQNPRHKITKRGQNVTFRCDPISEHNRLYWYRQTLGQGPEFLTYFQNEAQLEKSRLLSDRFSAERPKGSFSTLEIQRTEQGDSAMYLCASSPTPRPLHFGNGTRLTVT.

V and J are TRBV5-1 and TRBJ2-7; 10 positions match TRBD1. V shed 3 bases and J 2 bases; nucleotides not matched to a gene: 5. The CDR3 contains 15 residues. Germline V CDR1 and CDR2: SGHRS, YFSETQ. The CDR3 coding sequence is TGCGCCAGCAGCTCCCTGGGGACAGGGGCCTACGAGCAGTACTTC. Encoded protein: CASSSLGTGAYEQYF. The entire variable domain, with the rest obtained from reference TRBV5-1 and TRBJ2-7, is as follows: KAGVTQTPRYLIKTRGQQVTLSCSPISGHRSVSWYQQTPGQGLQFLFEYFSETQRNKGNFPGRFSGRQFSNSRSEMNVSTLELGDSALYLCASSSLGTGAYEQYFGPGTRLTVT.

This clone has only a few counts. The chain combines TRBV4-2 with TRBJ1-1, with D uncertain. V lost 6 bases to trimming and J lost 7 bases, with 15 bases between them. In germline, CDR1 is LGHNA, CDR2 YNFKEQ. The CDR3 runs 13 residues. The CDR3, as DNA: TGTGCCAGCAGGAAGGAGGGTTCAGATGAAGCTTTCTTT. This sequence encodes CASRKEGSDEAFF.

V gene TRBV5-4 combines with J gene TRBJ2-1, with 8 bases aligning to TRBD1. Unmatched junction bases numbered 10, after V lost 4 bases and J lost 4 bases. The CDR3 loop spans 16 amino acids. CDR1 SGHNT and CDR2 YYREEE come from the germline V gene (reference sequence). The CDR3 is CASSIGQGAGYNEQFF. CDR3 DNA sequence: TGTGCCAGCAGCATCGGGCAGGGGGCGGGGTACAATGAGCAGTTCTTC.

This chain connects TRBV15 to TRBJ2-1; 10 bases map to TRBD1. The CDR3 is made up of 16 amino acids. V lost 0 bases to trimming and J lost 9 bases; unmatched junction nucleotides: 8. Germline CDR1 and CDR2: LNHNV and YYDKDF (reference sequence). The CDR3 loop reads CATSRDGVDRGTEQFF. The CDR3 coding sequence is TGTGCCACCAGCAGAGATGGGGTGGACAGGGGGACTGAGCAGTTCTTC.

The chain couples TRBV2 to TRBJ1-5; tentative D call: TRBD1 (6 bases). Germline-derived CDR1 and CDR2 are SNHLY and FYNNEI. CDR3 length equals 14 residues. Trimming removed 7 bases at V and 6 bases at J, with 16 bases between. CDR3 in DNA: TGTGCCAGCAAGGCTTGGGGAGGGGGTCAGCCCCAGCATTTT. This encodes CASKAWGGGQPQHF.

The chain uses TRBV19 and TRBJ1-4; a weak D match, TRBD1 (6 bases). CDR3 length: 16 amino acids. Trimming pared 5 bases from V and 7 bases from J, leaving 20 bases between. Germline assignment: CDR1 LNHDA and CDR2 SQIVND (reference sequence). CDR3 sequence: CASSDFAGTTGEKLFF. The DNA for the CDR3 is TGTGCCAGTAGTGATTTTGCCGGGACAACAGGTGAAAAACTGTTTTTT. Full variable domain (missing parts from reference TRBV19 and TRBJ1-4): DGGITQSPKYLFRKEGQNVTLSCEQNLNHDAMYWYRQDPGQGLRLIYYSQIVNDFQKGDIAEGYSVSREKKESFPLTVTSAQKNPTAFYLCASSDFAGTTGEKLFFGSGTQLSVL.

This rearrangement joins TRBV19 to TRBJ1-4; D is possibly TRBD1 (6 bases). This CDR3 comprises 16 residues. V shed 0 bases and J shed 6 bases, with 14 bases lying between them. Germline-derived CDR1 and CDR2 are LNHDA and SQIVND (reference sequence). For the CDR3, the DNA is TGTGCCAGTAGTATAGATCGTGCTGGGGGCGATGAAAAACTGTTTTTT. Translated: CASSIDRAGGDEKLFF.

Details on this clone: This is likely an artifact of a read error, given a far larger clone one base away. The CDR3 loop is CASSYYPPGYPEAFF. CDR3 bases: TGTGCCAGCAGTTACTACCCTCCGGGGTACCCTGAAGCTTTCTTT. V usage is TRBV6-5 and J usage is TRBJ1-1, with unresolved D. The CDR3 spans 15 residues. CDR1 and CDR2 from the germline V gene are MNHEY and SVGAGI. Deletions cut 1 base from V and 6 bases from J, with 15 bases between.

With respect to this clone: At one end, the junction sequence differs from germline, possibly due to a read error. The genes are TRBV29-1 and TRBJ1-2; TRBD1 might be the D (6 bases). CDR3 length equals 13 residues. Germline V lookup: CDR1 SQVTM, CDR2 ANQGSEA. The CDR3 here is CSVEESGAGGYPF. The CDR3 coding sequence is TGCAGCGTTGAAGAGTCCGGGGCTGGGGGCTACCCCTTC.

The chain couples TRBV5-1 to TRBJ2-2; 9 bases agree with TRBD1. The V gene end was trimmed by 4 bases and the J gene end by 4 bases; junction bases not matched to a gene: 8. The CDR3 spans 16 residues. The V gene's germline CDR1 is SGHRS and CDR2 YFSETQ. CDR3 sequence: CASSVQGTGSTGELFF. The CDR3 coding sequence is TGCGCCAGCAGCGTACAGGGGACAGGGAGCACCGGGGAGCTGTTTTTT.